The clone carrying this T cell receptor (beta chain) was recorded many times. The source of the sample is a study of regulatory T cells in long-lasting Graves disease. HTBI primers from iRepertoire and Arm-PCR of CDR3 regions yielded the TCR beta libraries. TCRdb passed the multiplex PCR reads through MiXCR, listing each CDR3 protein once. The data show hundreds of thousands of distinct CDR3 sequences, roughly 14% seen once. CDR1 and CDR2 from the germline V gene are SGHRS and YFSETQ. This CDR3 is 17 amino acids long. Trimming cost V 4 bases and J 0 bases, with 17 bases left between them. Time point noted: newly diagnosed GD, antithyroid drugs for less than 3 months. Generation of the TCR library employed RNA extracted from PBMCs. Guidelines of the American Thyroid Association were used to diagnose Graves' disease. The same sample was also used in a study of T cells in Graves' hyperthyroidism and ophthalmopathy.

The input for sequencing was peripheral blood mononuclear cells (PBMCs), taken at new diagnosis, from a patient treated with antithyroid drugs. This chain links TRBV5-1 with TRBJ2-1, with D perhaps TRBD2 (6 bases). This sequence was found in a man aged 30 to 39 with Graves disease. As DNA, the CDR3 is TGCGCCAGCAGCGCGGCCTTGAGGGGACTCTCCTACAATGAGCAGTTCTTC. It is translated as CASSAALRGLSYNEQFF.